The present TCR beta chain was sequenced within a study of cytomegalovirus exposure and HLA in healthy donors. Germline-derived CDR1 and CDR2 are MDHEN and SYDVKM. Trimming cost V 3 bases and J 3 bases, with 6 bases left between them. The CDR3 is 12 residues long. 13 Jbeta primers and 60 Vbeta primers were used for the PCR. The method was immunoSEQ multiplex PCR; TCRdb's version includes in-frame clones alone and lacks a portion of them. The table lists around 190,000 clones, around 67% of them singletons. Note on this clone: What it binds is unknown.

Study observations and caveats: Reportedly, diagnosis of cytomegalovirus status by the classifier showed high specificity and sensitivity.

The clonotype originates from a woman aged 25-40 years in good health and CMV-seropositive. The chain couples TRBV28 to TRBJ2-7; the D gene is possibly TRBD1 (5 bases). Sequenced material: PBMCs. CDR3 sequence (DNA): TGTGCCAGCAGTTTTGACAGCTACGAGCAGTACTTC. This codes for CASSFDSYEQYF.